Given below is one T cell receptor (beta chain) in context. The record originates from a study of control samples from healthy donors and cancer patients. There are 13 residues in the CDR3. Trimming took 6 bases from V and 8 from J; bases not matched to a gene: 9. The germline CDR1 and CDR2 sequences are MNHEY and SMNVEV (reference sequence). Libraries were prepared by immunoSEQ multiplex PCR; TCRdb keeps only in-frame clonotypes and omits some of them. The sample gives 150,000 or so clones, approximately 93% of which show up once; more than 4.5% is in the top ten. V usage is TRBV27 and J usage is TRBJ1-2; TRBD1 aligns across 7 bases. The sample comprised blood. The sequence was obtained from a man younger than 30 in good health. CDR3 region: CASRTTGTGGYTF. In DNA form, the CDR3 reads TGTGCCAGCAGGACGACAGGGACGGGCGGCTACACCTTC.